Below, 29 T cell receptor beta chains from the same sample are listed, as sequenced in a study of blood T cell repertoires in COVID-19. Only in-frame clones appear in the TCRdb table, and some are missing; sequencing was by immunoSEQ multiplex PCR. The sample has over 130,000 clones; 85% to 90% are singletons. Material for sequencing was peripheral blood. The receptors shown here come from a woman older than 75 with acute or convalescent COVID-19.

The V call is TRBV5-1, the J call TRBJ2-1, with TRBD1 identical over 10 bases. CDR1 is SGHRS and CDR2 is YFSETQ in the germline V gene. Germline trimming cut 3 bases from V and 9 bases from J; bases unmatched to any gene: 15. This CDR3 spans 17 amino acids. The CDR3 coding sequence is TGCGCCAGCAGCTCCTCGACAGGGGGCTATCGGGGGGCTGAGCAGTTCTTC. Translated, it gives CASSSSTGGYRGAEQFF.

This chain connects TRBV7-2 to TRBJ2-3; D possibly corresponds to TRBD2 (6 bases). CDR1 and CDR2 (germline): SGHTA, FQGNSA. Trimming took 4 bases from V and 4 from J, leaving 12 bases between them. The CDR3 extends over 14 amino acids. CDR3 nucleotide sequence: TGTGCCAGCAGCTCCCGATGGGGGGCAGATACGCAGTATTTT. Protein product: CASSSRWGADTQYF.

The chain has TRBV12-2 and TRBJ1-2; no DNA check was done on the table's D call, TRBD1. TRBV12-2 is noted as a pseudogene. The CDR3 length is 17 residues. This chain's CDR3 is CASRLGYVPTANYGYTF. For the CDR3, the DNA is TGTGCAAGTCGCTTAGGTTACGTGCCCACAGCTAACTATGGCTACACCTTC.

The chain employs TRBV7-2 and TRBJ1-1; TRBD1 agrees at 9 bases. The CDR3 covers 16 residues. V lost 2 bases and J lost 0; bases outside the gene matches: 4. Germline-derived CDR1 and CDR2 are SGHTA and FQGNSA. The CDR3 DNA is TGTGCCAGCAGCTTACGGACAGGGGCACTGAACACTGAAGCTTTCTTT. It specifies CASSLRTGALNTEAFF.

CDR3: CASSPRLAGVEQFF. CDR3 bases: TGTGCCAGCAGTCCACGACTAGCGGGGGTAGAGCAGTTCTTC. This sequence joins TRBV6-5 and TRBJ2-1; TRBD2 matches at 12 bases. V lost 5 bases to trimming and J lost 10 bases; unmatched junction nucleotides: 6. The CDR3 is 14 amino acids. Germline V gene data show CDR1 as MNHEY and CDR2 as SVGAGI.

The rearrangement links TRBV4-1 to TRBJ2-6; unclear D gene. Germline assignment: CDR1 MGHRA and CDR2 YSYEKL. V was pared by 1 base and J by 0 bases, with 4 bases between. The CDR3 length is 15 residues. The CDR3 protein is CASSQVASGANVLTF. CDR3 bases: TGCGCCAGCAGCCAAGTGGCCTCTGGGGCCAACGTCCTGACTTTC.

This chain connects TRBV3-1 (or the pseudogene TRBV3-2) to TRBJ2-7, with D tentatively TRBD1 (5 bases). This CDR3 has 14 residues. Per germline, CDR1 LGHDT and CDR2 YNNKEL (reference sequence). The V and J ends lost 5 bases and 3 bases respectively, with 14 bases between them. CDR3 nucleotide sequence: TGTGCCAGCAGCTTAATCCAGGGTGGCTACGAGCAGTACTTC. Amino acids: CASSLIQGGYEQYF.

This chain connects TRBV30 to TRBJ1-1, with a possible D match to TRBD1 (5 bases). This CDR3 is built from 13 residues. Germline V gives CDR1 GTSNPN, CDR2 SVGIG (reference sequence). V was trimmed by 3 bases and J by 5 bases, leaving 13 bases between them. CDR3 amino acids: CAWSVRGWTEAFF. In DNA, the CDR3 is TGTGCCTGGAGCGTACGGGGGTGGACTGAAGCTTTCTTT.

The chain employs TRBV5-1 and TRBJ2-1, with TRBD1 matching 8 bases. The CDR3 has 15 amino acids. Trimming removed 5 bases from V and 2 bases from J; junction bases left unmatched: 6. Germline-derived CDR1 and CDR2 are SGHRS and YFSETQ. CDR3 loop: CASSQDRATYNEQFF. For the CDR3, the DNA is TGCGCCAGCAGTCAGGACAGGGCCACCTACAATGAGCAGTTCTTC.

V and J are TRBV6-5 and TRBJ1-6; D is perhaps TRBD1 (5 bases). CDR3 length equals 12 residues. The germline V and J ends were trimmed by 4 bases and 8 bases, with 6 bases remaining between them. CDR1 and CDR2 from the germline V gene are MNHEY and SVGAGI. The chain's CDR3 is CASSWGDSPLHF. CDR3 DNA sequence: TGTGCCAGCAGTTGGGGGGATTCACCCCTCCACTTT.

The rearrangement joins TRBV19 to TRBJ2-5, with TRBD2 as a possible D gene (5 bases). V was shortened by 2 bases and J by 7 bases, with 17 bases between the two germline ends. From germline, CDR1 is LNHDA and CDR2 SQIVND (reference sequence). The CDR3 is 15 amino acids. Written as DNA, the CDR3 is TGTGCCAGTAGTATATTAAGTGGCCCCGGAGGGACCCAGTACTTC. Translating gives CASSILSGPGGTQYF.

This chain's CDR3 is CAWAAGSPADTQYF. CDR3 nucleotides: TGTGCCTGGGCGGCAGGTTCTCCCGCAGATACGCAGTATTTT. This rearrangement joins TRBV30 to TRBJ2-3; D ambiguous. V was cut by 5 bases and J by 4 bases, with 16 bases left in between. CDR1 GTSNPN and CDR2 SVGIG come from the germline V gene (reference sequence). The CDR3 has 14 amino acids.

The J gene is TRBJ1-1, the V gene TRBV29-1; 9 bases are a match to TRBD1. The trim removed 2 bases at V and 7 bases at J, leaving 11 bases unmatched. The V gene's germline CDR1 is SQVTM and CDR2 ANQGSEA. The CDR3 runs 15 residues. The chain's CDR3 is CSVEFRTGDEVEAFF. The DNA of the CDR3 is TGCAGCGTTGAATTCCGGACAGGGGATGAAGTTGAAGCTTTCTTT.

The CDR3 is CASSEQAQGAFNEQFF. DNA for the CDR3: TGTGCCAGCAGCGAACAGGCTCAGGGGGCGTTTAATGAGCAGTTCTTC. This chain connects TRBV5-4 to TRBJ2-1; TRBD1 matches at 8 bases. Per germline, CDR1 SGHNT and CDR2 YYREEE (reference sequence). The CDR3 extends over 16 amino acids. Germline trimming cut 4 bases from V and 7 bases from J; bases unmatched to any gene: 13.

The rearrangement uses TRBV2 and TRBJ1-2, with D possibly being TRBD1 (6 bases). Trimming took 5 bases from V and 4 from J, leaving 14 bases between them. CDR1 and CDR2 (germline): SNHLY, FYNNEI. This CDR3 has 14 residues. CDR3 DNA: TGTGCCAGCAGTCAAGGGGGAGGTCCCTATGGCTACACCTTC. Translating gives CASSQGGGPYGYTF.

The chain links TRBV11-2 to TRBJ1-3; D is undetermined. The V gene lost 1 base and the J gene lost 4 bases, with 14 bases spanning the gap. The CDR3 is made up of 16 amino acids. Germline loops: CDR1 SGHAT, CDR2 FQNNGV. CDR3 protein: CASSLGPTWRGNTIYF. CDR3 coding DNA: TGTGCCAGCAGCTTAGGTCCAACATGGAGAGGAAACACCATATATTTT.

The chain has TRBV5-1 and TRBJ2-5; 16 nucleotides align to TRBD2. Germline values: CDR1 SGHRS, CDR2 YFSETQ. Trimming removed 4 bases from V and 5 bases from J; junction bases left unmatched: 8. The CDR3 length is 17 residues. CDR3 sequence: CASSQTGTSGGVETQYF. The CDR3 DNA is TGCGCCAGCAGCCAGACCGGGACTAGCGGGGGGGTGGAGACCCAGTACTTC.

The V and J genes are TRBV5-4 and TRBJ1-2; perhaps TRBD1 as D (6 bases). Germline V gene lookup returns CDR1 SGHNT and CDR2 YYREEE (reference sequence). The CDR3 covers 15 residues. Trimming pared 0 bases from V and 3 bases from J, leaving 12 bases between. This chain's CDR3 is CASSLGPRGDYGYTF. The CDR3 DNA follows: TGTGCCAGCAGCTTGGGGCCCAGGGGAGACTATGGCTACACCTTC.

V is TRBV6-5 and J is TRBJ1-5, with unresolved D. The CDR3 is 14 residues long. V lost 6 bases to trimming and J lost 1 base, with 10 bases between them. Germline V gene sequence: CDR1 MNHEY, CDR2 SVGAGI. The DNA of the CDR3 is TGTGCCAGCAGCCTTTCAGGAAGCAATCAGCCCCAGCATTTT. Amino acid sequence: CASSLSGSNQPQHF.

V gene TRBV4-3 combines with J gene TRBJ1-3, with 8 bases aligning to TRBD1. The germline V gene encodes CDR1 LGHNA and CDR2 YSLEER. The V gene end was trimmed by 0 bases and the J gene end by 0 bases; junction bases not matched to a gene: 7. The CDR3 totals 18 residues. For the CDR3, the DNA is TGCGCCAGCAGCCAAGATCTAATAGGGACAGGCTCTGGAAACACCATATATTTT. This codes for CASSQDLIGTGSGNTIYF.

This chain uses TRBV28 with TRBJ1-1; D ambiguous. CDR1 MDHEN and CDR2 SYDVKM come from the germline V gene. The CDR3 covers 12 residues. V gave up 7 bases and J gave up 1 base, with 7 bases separating them. CDR3 nucleotides: TGTGCCAGCACCTCGGGGAACACTGAAGCTTTCTTT. This encodes CASTSGNTEAFF. The variable domain in full, completed from reference TRBV28 and TRBJ1-1, reads DVKVTQSSRYLVKRTGEKVFLECVQDMDHENMFWYRQDPGLGLRLIYFSYDVKMKEKGDIPEGYSVSREKKERFSLILESASTNQTSMYLCASTSGNTEAFFGQGTRLTVV.

This chain links TRBV6-5 with TRBJ1-3; possibly TRBD1 for D (6 bases). This CDR3 is built from 13 residues. Germline CDR1 reads MNHEY; CDR2 reads SVGAGI. V lost 6 bases, J lost 4 bases, and 10 bases lay in between. CDR3 nucleotides: TGTGCCAGCAGGGTCACAGGGGGAAACACCATATATTTT. Protein: CASRVTGGNTIYF.

CDR3 bases: TGTGCCAGCAGTAGGACAGGGAACACTGAAGCTTTCTTT. Protein product: CASSRTGNTEAFF. The chain combines TRBV6-4 with TRBJ1-1; 7 bases line up with TRBD1. The junction had 1 base not matched to a gene; V was cut back by 5 bases and J by 1 base. Germline assignment: CDR1 MRHNA and CDR2 SNTAGT. This CDR3 region has 13 residues.

J is TRBJ1-4 and V is TRBV7-9, with TRBD1 matching 12 bases. V gave up 2 bases and J gave up 2 bases; unmatched junction bases: 6. The germline CDR1 and CDR2 sequences are SEHNR and FQNEAQ (reference sequence). This CDR3 comprises 18 residues. This chain's CDR3 is CASSLKAGTGGTNEKLFF. The CDR3, as DNA: TGTGCCAGCAGCTTAAAGGCCGGGACAGGGGGCACTAATGAAAAACTGTTTTTT.

Written as DNA, the CDR3 is TGTGCCAGCTCACTAACTAGCGGGGGCCCAGCCAAAAACATTCAGTACTTC. It translates to CASSLTSGGPAKNIQYF. The J gene is TRBJ2-4, the V gene TRBV18, with 11 bases fitting TRBD2. The germline gives CDR1 KGHSH, CDR2 LQKENI. V shed 4 bases, J shed 0 bases, and the junction held 5 bases outside the gene matches. The CDR3 is 17 amino acids.

The V gene is TRBV13, the J gene TRBJ2-1; D uncertain. The germline gives CDR1 PRHDT, CDR2 FYEKMQ (reference sequence). The CDR3 contains 12 residues. V was clipped by 6 bases and J by 5 bases, with 8 bases between them. The CDR3 loop is CASRHPNNEQFF. CDR3 in DNA: TGTGCCAGCAGACATCCAAACAATGAGCAGTTCTTC.

This sequence joins TRBV7-2 and TRBJ1-2; the D gene is possibly TRBD1 (5 bases). The V gene lost 5 bases and the J gene lost 4 bases, with 17 bases spanning the gap. The CDR3 totals 15 residues. CDR1 SGHTA and CDR2 FQGNSA come from the germline V gene. CDR3 sequence (DNA): TGTGCCAGCAGCCCGGCGGGGGTTCGTAGCTATGGCTACACCTTC. It yields the protein CASSPAGVRSYGYTF.

The chain combines TRBV3-1 (or the pseudogene TRBV3-2) with TRBJ2-7; D unclear. Germline assignment: CDR1 LGHDT and CDR2 YNNKEL (reference sequence). Trimming left V 3 bases short and J 6 bases short, with 21 bases between. CDR3 length: 16 amino acids. CDR3 protein: CASSQATPRGIGEQYF. DNA for the CDR3: TGTGCCAGCAGCCAGGCGACCCCCCGCGGCATCGGCGAGCAGTACTTC.

J is TRBJ1-1 and V is TRBV3-1 (or the pseudogene TRBV3-2); 7 bases fit TRBD1. J was trimmed by 3 bases and V by 3 bases; bases with no gene match: 4. The CDR3 loop spans 14 amino acids. Looked up from germline, CDR1 is LGHDT and CDR2 is YNNKEL (reference sequence). CDR3 sequence: CASSHRGKDTEAFF. The CDR3, as DNA: TGTGCCAGCAGCCACAGGGGGAAAGACACTGAAGCTTTCTTT.